The rows below give T cell receptor beta chains drawn from one sample of a study of T-cell reconstitution after alpha-beta-depleted transplantation in children. From the PCR reads, TCRdb called clonotypes with MiXCR, one entry per CDR3 protein. This sample has about 640,000 distinct CDR3 sequences; roughly 15% occur once, and the top ten carry about 1.1%. This specimen consisted of PBMCs from the stem cell graft donor, obtained from the stem cell graft. Every receptor here comes from a human donor who donated a stem cell graft to a child with acute myeloid leukemia. Each CDR3 is given with its conserved first and last residue. The order of the fields is clone size, V gene, D gene, J gene, CDR3 DNA, CDR3 protein. The D gene is left open where the match is weak. Only part of the rows carry a size: once, few, many, or a class if the clone is expanded.

.	TRBV11-1	.	TRBJ2-1	TGTGCCAGCAGCTTAAGCCCACAGTTCAATGAGCAGTTCTTC	CASSLSPQFNEQFF
few	TRBV5-1	TRBD2	TRBJ2-7	TGCGCCAGCAGCCCGGGACTAGCGGGTTCCTACGAGCAGTACTTC	CASSPGLAGSYEQYF
many	TRBV4-2	.	TRBJ2-1	TGTGCCAGCAGCCAAGGAGAGGGGAGCTCCTACAATGAGCAGTTCTTC	CASSQGEGSSYNEQFF
many	TRBV4-3	.	TRBJ2-1	TGCGCCAGCAGCCAGGGCTGGACCAATGAGCAGTTCTTC	CASSQGWTNEQFF
many	TRBV20-1	.	TRBJ1-6	TGCAGTGCTCCGACTCGAGTGGGTTCACCCCTCCACTTT	CSAPTRVGSPLHF
many	TRBV20-1	.	TRBJ1-2	TGCAGTGCGATCTCCGGACCCACTTACTATGGCTACACCTTC	CSAISGPTYYGYTF
many	TRBV20-1	TRBD2	TRBJ2-1	TGCAGTGCTAGGCCCTGGCTAGCGGGGGGCAATGAGCAGTTCTTC	CSARPWLAGGNEQFF
many	TRBV25-1	.	TRBJ2-5	TGTGCCAGCAGTGAATATTTCCCGGGGATGTTGGAGACCCAGTACTTC	CASSEYFPGMLETQYF
many	TRBV20-1	.	TRBJ2-5	TGCAGTGCTCTCGGGTTACAAGAGACCCAGTACTTC	CSALGLQETQYF
many	TRBV12-3/TRBV12-4	.	TRBJ1-1	TGTGCCAGCAGTTTAGGCAGTCGGACTGAAGCTTTCTTT	CASSLGSRTEAFF
many	TRBV29-1	TRBD1	TRBJ1-5	TGCAGCGTTGAAACGGGGACAGGGGATCAGCCCCAGCATTTT	CSVETGTGDQPQHF
few	TRBV7-9	TRBD1	TRBJ1-2	TGTGCCAGCAGCTTGGACAGGTCTAACTATGGCTACACCTTC	CASSLDRSNYGYTF
few	TRBV10-3	TRBD1	TRBJ1-5	TGTGCCATCAGTGAGGCACCGGGACAGGGTCGGAATCAGCCCCAGCATTTT	CAISEAPGQGRNQPQHF
many	TRBV29-1	.	TRBJ1-2	TGCAGCGTTGGGGGAAGGGTTAACTATGGCTACACCTTC	CSVGGRVNYGYTF
many	TRBV29-1	.	TRBJ2-7	TGCAGCGTAGGCAGGGACTCCTACGAGCAGTACTTC	CSVGRDSYEQYF
many	TRBV20-1	.	TRBJ2-1	TGCAGTGCTAGATACTTCTGGGCAACGGGATACAATGAGCAGTTCTTC	CSARYFWATGYNEQFF
many	TRBV25-1	TRBD1	TRBJ1-1	TGTGCCAGCAGGGACCGGACAGGGAGGAACACTGAAGCTTTCTTT	CASRDRTGRNTEAFF
few	TRBV20-1	.	TRBJ2-1	TGCAGTGCTAGAGATCGCCTGAATGAGCAGTTCTTC	CSARDRLNEQFF
many	TRBV29-1	.	TRBJ2-3	TGCAGCGTTGTTCCTCGGGACTCAAGCACAGATACGCAGTATTTT	CSVVPRDSSTDTQYF
many	TRBV20-1	TRBD2	TRBJ2-7	TGCAGTGCTCACCCGTGGGCTAGCGGGGCAACCTACGAGCAGTACTTC	CSAHPWASGATYEQYF
many	TRBV9	TRBD2	TRBJ2-7	TGTGCCAGCAGCGCCCAAGCGGGGGGGTCCTACGAGCAGTACTTC	CASSAQAGGSYEQYF
.	TRBV5-6	.	TRBJ2-2	TGTGCCAGCAGCTCCTTGACTAGCACCGGGGAGCTGTTTTTT	CASSSLTSTGELFF
many	TRBV5-5	.	TRBJ2-1	TGTGCCAGCAGCTTCCCCCAGGAGGAGCAGTTCTTC	CASSFPQEEQFF
few	TRBV7-2	.	TRBJ2-6	TGTGCCAGCAGCTTATTTCAAGGGTCTGGGGCCAACGTCCTGACTTTC	CASSLFQGSGANVLTF
many	TRBV7-2	.	TRBJ2-3	TGTGCCAGCAGCTTAACGGCCACAGATACGCAGTATTTT	CASSLTATDTQYF
many	TRBV20-1	TRBD1	TRBJ2-1	TGCAGTGCGCCGGGACAGGGAGGCAATGAGCAGTTCTTC	CSAPGQGGNEQFF
few	TRBV5-1	.	TRBJ2-1	TGCGCCAGCAGCTTGGCTGAAACGCCGCAGTTCTTC	CASSLAETPQFF
.	TRBV7-9	TRBD1	TRBJ1-6	TGTGCCAGCAGCACCGGACAGGGGCCCCTCCACTTT	CASSTGQGPLHF
many	TRBV7-2	TRBD2	TRBJ2-7	TGTGCCAGCAGCCCAGGGACTAGCCTACCCTACGAGCAGTACTTC	CASSPGTSLPYEQYF
many	TRBV20-1	.	TRBJ2-3	TGCAGTGGGACTGGGACATCCGGGTATGGAACGCAGTATTTT	CSGTGTSGYGTQYF
.	TRBV20-1	TRBD1	TRBJ1-6	TGCAGTGCTAACCTACAGGGGGCTGGATCACCCCTCCACTTT	CSANLQGAGSPLHF
.	TRBV15	TRBD1	TRBJ2-7	TGTGCCACCAGCATCCTGACAGGGCAAGAGTACGAGCAGTACTTC	CATSILTGQEYEQYF
many	TRBV20-1	.	TRBJ2-6	TGCAGTGCCCCTGCCAGTTATGGGGGGGCCAACGTCCTGACTTTC	CSAPASYGGANVLTF
.	TRBV11-2	TRBD1	TRBJ1-1	TGTGCCAGCAGCTCTGACTGGACAGGGTCCGCTGAAGCTTTCTTT	CASSSDWTGSAEAFF
many	TRBV12-3/TRBV12-4	.	TRBJ1-1	TGTGCCAGCAGTTTCGGGGCGGGTGAAACTGAAGCTTTCTTT	CASSFGAGETEAFF
many	TRBV12-3/TRBV12-4	.	TRBJ1-1	TGTGCCAGCAGTTCAGGATGGGATGTAAACACTGAAGCTTTCTTT	CASSSGWDVNTEAFF
.	TRBV20-1	TRBD1	TRBJ1-3	TGCAGTGCTAGAGGGGACAGCACTGGAAACACCATATATTTT	CSARGDSTGNTIYF
many	TRBV20-1	TRBD1	TRBJ1-4	TGCAGTGCTTACAGGGGTAGCAGGACTAATGAAAAACTGTTTTTT	CSAYRGSRTNEKLFF
few	TRBV7-2	.	TRBJ1-1	TGTGCCAGCACCACTCAATCCGGGGACACTGAAGCTTTCTTT	CASTTQSGDTEAFF
.	TRBV5-1	.	TRBJ2-7	TGCGCCAGCAGCTTGGGTGGTAGCCACTACGAGCAGTACTTC	CASSLGGSHYEQYF
few	TRBV7-9	.	TRBJ2-2	TGTGCCAGCAGCTTAGCCCTGGGATCGAACACCGGGGAGCTGTTTTTT	CASSLALGSNTGELFF
few	TRBV7-2	.	TRBJ2-7	TGTGCCAGCAGCGGGGGGCTGTTCCTGAACGAGCAGTACTTC	CASSGGLFLNEQYF
.	TRBV7-8	.	TRBJ1-1	TGTGCCAGCAGCTCCCGAGAAGGGGTGAACACTGAAGCTTTCTTT	CASSSREGVNTEAFF
.	TRBV7-2	.	TRBJ2-7	TGTGCCAGCAGCGCTAGTGGGGGACCCAGCTCCTACGAGCAGTACTTC	CASSASGGPSSYEQYF
many	TRBV20-1	.	TRBJ1-1	TGCAGTGCCCCTGATCTTGCAGGGGCCACAGGAGACACTGAAGCTTTCTTT	CSAPDLAGATGDTEAFF
many	TRBV20-1	TRBD2	TRBJ2-5	TGCAGTGCTCTACCAAGACTAGCGGGGCAAGAGACCCAGTACTTC	CSALPRLAGQETQYF
few	TRBV4-3	TRBD2	TRBJ2-7	TGCGCCAGCAGCCAAGATACGGGGGGGGGCGCGTACGAGCAGTACTTC	CASSQDTGGGAYEQYF
many	TRBV29-1	.	TRBJ2-3	TGCAGCGTTCCCCCCAGCACAGATACGCAGTATTTT	CSVPPSTDTQYF
few	TRBV12-3/TRBV12-4	.	TRBJ2-5	TGTGCCAGCAGTTTTGGAGGGAGGCAGACCCAGTACTTC	CASSFGGRQTQYF
few	TRBV29-1	.	TRBJ2-7	TGCAGCGTTGCCGGGTCTCTTGCTCGAGAGCAGTACTTC	CSVAGSLAREQYF